This record looks at one TCR beta chain sequence and its context. TCRdb passed the reads through MiXCR, listing each CDR3 protein once. The table records hundreds of thousands of distinct CDR3 sequences, over 20% of them present only once. The data derive from a study of T cell repertoires in cytomegalovirus infection. The germline V and J ends were trimmed by 6 bases and 3 bases, with 11 bases remaining between them. This CDR3 region has 13 residues. Germline-derived CDR1 and CDR2 are LNHDA and SQIVND (reference sequence). This TCR came from a human donor in good health (CMV status not recorded). Some clones in this sample may be carry-over from other donors' samples. The V gene is TRBV19, the J gene TRBJ1-1, with a tentative D call TRBD1 (6 bases). Sample: CD8+ T cells from PBMCs. CDR3 in amino acids: CASRTGSYTEAFF. The CDR3 bases are TGTGCCAGTAGAACAGGGTCTTACACTGAAGCTTTCTTT.